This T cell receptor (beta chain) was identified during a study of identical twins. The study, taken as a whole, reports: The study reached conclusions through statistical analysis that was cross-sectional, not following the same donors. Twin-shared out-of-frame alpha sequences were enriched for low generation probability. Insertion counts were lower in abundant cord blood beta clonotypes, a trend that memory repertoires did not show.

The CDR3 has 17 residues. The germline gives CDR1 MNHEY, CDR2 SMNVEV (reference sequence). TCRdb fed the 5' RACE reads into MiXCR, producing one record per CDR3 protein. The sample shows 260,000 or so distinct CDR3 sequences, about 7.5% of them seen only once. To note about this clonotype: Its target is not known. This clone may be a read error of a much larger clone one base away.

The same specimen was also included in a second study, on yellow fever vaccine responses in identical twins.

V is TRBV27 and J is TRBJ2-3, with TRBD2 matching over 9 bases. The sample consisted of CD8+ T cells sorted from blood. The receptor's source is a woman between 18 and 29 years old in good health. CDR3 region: CASSFSSGRFSTDAQYF. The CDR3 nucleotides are TGTGCCAGCAGTTTTTCCAGCGGGAGGTTTAGCACAGATGCGCAGTATTTT.